This TCR beta chain was documented in a study of a mutant IDH1 vaccine in newly diagnosed glioma. As to time point: week 47, end of study. Doses consisted of 300 ug of mutant IDH1 20-mer peptide each, paired with topical imiquimod. Produced via immunoSEQ multiplex PCR; TCRdb's table is partial and in-frame only. This sample has 60,000 to 65,000 clones; less than 90% occur once, and the top ten carry 3.5% to 4%. A note on this clone: Its antigen is unknown.

Trimming removed 0 bases from V and 5 bases from J; junction bases left unmatched: 3. This CDR3 is 15 amino acids long. CDR1 and CDR2 from the germline V gene are KGHSY and FQNENV. This TCR was sampled from a young man with glioma. Sequencing used PBMCs, obtained from a glioma patient whose treatment included an IDH1 peptide vaccine. V is TRBV16 and J is TRBJ1-4; TRBD1 matches at 7 bases. The CDR3 sequence: CASSQSSRGNEKLFF. CDR3 coding DNA: TGTGCCAGCAGCCAATCGTCCAGGGGGAATGAAAAACTGTTTTTT.